This note documents a single T cell receptor beta chain sequence. The sample belongs to a study of blood T cells in healthy people across ages. For the second PCR, which ran for roughly 7 to 11 cycles, a sample-barcoded 5' primer and a J-beta primer mix were used. TCRdb recomputed calls from the 5' RACE reads with MiXCR, one row per CDR3 protein. Of about 680,000 distinct CDR3 sequences in the sample, approximately 49% were seen once. Germline V gene data show CDR1 as KGHDR and CDR2 as SFDVKD. V shed 2 bases and J shed 3 bases, with 5 bases lying between them. This CDR3 spans 13 amino acids. The TCR comes from a woman aged 55-70 years in good health. The chain recombines TRBV24-1 with TRBJ2-3, with D perhaps matching TRBD1 or TRBD2 (5 bases each). The sample comprised blood. Here the CDR3 reads CATSDWGTDTQYF. Here the CDR3 DNA reads TGTGCCACCAGTGATTGGGGGACAGATACGCAGTATTTT.